The present T cell receptor beta chain was sequenced within a study of T cells in Graves' hyperthyroidism and ophthalmopathy. Study overall: Once the initial diagnosis was made, peripheral blood was obtained before any treatment.

This clonotype was counted many times. Antigen unknown. It was RNA transcripts that yielded the amplified TCR beta CDR3 regions. An initial round of RT-PCR targeting the TCR CDR3 relied on the HTBI primer set. Using its own MiXCR run on the multiplex PCR reads, TCRdb lists one record per CDR3 protein. The repertoire holds 600,000 to 700,000 distinct CDR3 sequences, with about 14% as singletons. Study results and limitations: Onset of ophthalmopathy came a median 6.5 months after the model predicted it.

Trimming took off 5 bases at V and 7 bases at J, with 19 bases between the two ends. The V gene's germline CDR1 is SGHRS and CDR2 YFSETQ. CDR3 length: 14 amino acids. The sequenced material came from blood. This TCR derives from a woman in her 40s with Graves' ophthalmopathy. The chain carries TRBV5-1 and TRBJ2-7; D might be TRBD2 (6 bases). CDR3 DNA: TGCGCCAGCAGAATGGGGGGAGAGGCGGGAGAGCAGTACTTC. The encoded protein is CASRMGGEAGEQYF.